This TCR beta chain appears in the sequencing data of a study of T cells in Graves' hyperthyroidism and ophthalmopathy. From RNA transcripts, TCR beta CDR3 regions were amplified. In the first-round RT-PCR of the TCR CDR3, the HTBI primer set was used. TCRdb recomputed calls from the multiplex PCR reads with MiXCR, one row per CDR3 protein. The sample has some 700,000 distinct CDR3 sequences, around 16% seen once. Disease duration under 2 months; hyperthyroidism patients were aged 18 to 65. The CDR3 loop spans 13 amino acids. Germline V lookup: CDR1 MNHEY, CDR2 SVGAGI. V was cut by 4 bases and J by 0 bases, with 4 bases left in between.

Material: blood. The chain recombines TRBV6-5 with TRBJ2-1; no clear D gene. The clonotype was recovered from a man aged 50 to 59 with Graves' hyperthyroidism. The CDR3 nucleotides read TGTGCCAGCAGTTGGCACTCCTACAATGAGCAGTTCTTC. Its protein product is CASSWHSYNEQFF.